What follows describes a single TCR beta chain. Antigen specificity is unknown. Using immunoSEQ multiplex PCR, the repertoire was profiled, and TCRdb retains in-frame clones only, with some absent. The sample lists over 85,000 clones; roughly 94% were seen once. It was the approximately 120-subject validation cohort, separate from the roughly 700-subject first cohort, to which the donors belonged. This sample was included in a study of cytomegalovirus exposure and HLA in healthy donors. Study-level results: In vitro checks showed that a few CMV-associated chains really do target CMV antigens. Rare TCR sequences dominated, though some public TCRs recurred in many donors.

The V and J ends lost 3 bases and 9 bases respectively, with 10 bases between them. The CDR3 totals 12 residues. From germline, CDR1 is SGHDT and CDR2 YYEEEE. The sequencing sample was made of PBMCs. The sequence was obtained from a woman aged 18-30 years in good health and CMV-seronegative. This sequence joins TRBV5-6 and TRBJ2-1; D perhaps matches TRBD2 (5 bases). The CDR3 sequence: CASSWTPSEQFF. CDR3 sequence (DNA): TGTGCCAGCAGCTGGACTCCCAGTGAGCAGTTCTTC.